What follows describes a single T cell receptor beta chain. Between the trimmed V and J ends, which lost 4 bases and 0 bases, there was a span of 9 bases. Germline CDR1 SGHRS, CDR2 YFSETQ. The CDR3 contains 14 residues. This sample was taken from a study of blood T cell repertoires in COVID-19. Study context: The origin of the acute and convalescent COVID-19 samples was the United States, Italy and Spain. PBMCs, B-cell-depleted T cells, or T cells provided the cDNA or gDNA that made up the material.

Data came from immunoSEQ multiplex PCR; TCRdb stores just in-frame clones and leaves some out. The table records around 150,000 clones, over 60% of them present only once. Sample: peripheral blood. The chain uses TRBV5-1 and TRBJ2-3; D possibly corresponds to TRBD2 (6 bases). This TCR derives from a woman older than 75 with acute or convalescent COVID-19. CDR3 sequence: CASSVAESTDTQYF. As DNA, the CDR3 is TGCGCCAGCAGCGTAGCGGAGAGCACAGATACGCAGTATTTT. Supplemented by reference TRBV5-1 and TRBJ2-3, the full variable domain reads KAGVTQTPRYLIKTRGQQVTLSCSPISGHRSVSWYQQTPGQGLQFLFEYFSETQRNKGNFPGRFSGRQFSNSRSEMNVSTLELGDSALYLCASSVAESTDTQYFGPGTRLTVL.